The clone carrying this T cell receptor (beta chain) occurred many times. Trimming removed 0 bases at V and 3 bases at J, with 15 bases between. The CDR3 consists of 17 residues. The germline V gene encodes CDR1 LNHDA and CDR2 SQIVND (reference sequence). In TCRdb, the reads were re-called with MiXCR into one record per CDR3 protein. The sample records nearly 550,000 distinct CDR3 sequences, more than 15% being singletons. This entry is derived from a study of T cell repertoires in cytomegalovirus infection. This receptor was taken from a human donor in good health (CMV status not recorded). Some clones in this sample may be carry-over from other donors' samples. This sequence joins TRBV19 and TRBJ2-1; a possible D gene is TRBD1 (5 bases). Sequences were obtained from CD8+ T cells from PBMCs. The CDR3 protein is CASSIDPQARYYNEQFF. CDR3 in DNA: TGTGCCAGTAGTATAGATCCACAGGCCCGCTACTACAATGAGCAGTTCTTC.